These T cell receptor beta chains were read from a single sample in a study of cytomegalovirus exposure and HLA in healthy donors. Assay used: immunoSEQ multiplex PCR; TCRdb lists only in-frame clones, some missing. In the table there are about 160,000 clones, roughly 80% of which are singletons. The sample taken for sequencing was PBMCs. These receptors all stem from a human donor in good health. Each CDR3 is given with its conserved first and last residue. The D gene is left open where the match is weak. For some rows the clone size is stated as once, few or many, or as a class when expanded; others skip it.

TRBV5-3,TRBJ2-7,.,.,TGTGCCAGAAGCTCATCACCGGGACAAACCTACGAGCAGTACTTC,CARSSSPGQTYEQYF
TRBV7-6,TRBJ1-2,TRBD1,.,TGTGCCAGCAGCTTAGCCAACGGGACAGGTCGATATGGCTACACCTTC,CASSLANGTGRYGYTF
TRBV28,TRBJ2-5,TRBD2,.,TGTGCCAGCAGTCCTCGGACTAGTTTACAAGAGACCCAGTACTTC,CASSPRTSLQETQYF
TRBV6-5,TRBJ1-4,.,few,TGTGCCAGCAGTCCCTCTACGTTGGTGGAAAAACTGTTTTTT,CASSPSTLVEKLFF
TRBV7-9,TRBJ2-1,.,once,TGTGCCAGCAGCTCGTGGGGACTCCCCAATGAGCAGTTCTTC,CASSSWGLPNEQFF
TRBV27,TRBJ2-7,TRBD1,.,TGTGCCAGCAGTGCCCCCGGGACAGGGCGCGAGCAGTACTTC,CASSAPGTGREQYF
TRBV6-5,TRBJ1-1,.,.,TGTGCCAGCGGGAGTGACACTGAAGCTTTCTTT,CASGSDTEAFF
TRBV6-1,TRBJ2-3,TRBD2,.,TGTGCCAGCACCAAACTAGCGGGGGGGCCGGATACGCAGTATTTT,CASTKLAGGPDTQYF
TRBV18,TRBJ1-2,TRBD1,once,TGTGCCAGCTCACCGTCGGGACAGTTCTATGGCTACACCTTC,CASSPSGQFYGYTF
TRBV6-5,TRBJ2-5,TRBD2,few,TGTGCCAGCAGTGCCACACTAGCGGGGCAAATGGCCCAGTACTTC,CASSATLAGQMAQYF
TRBV6-1,TRBJ1-4,.,.,TGTGCCAGCAGTGAAGCGCTTCTGGGGGGGGGTGAAAAACTGTTTTTT,CASSEALLGGGEKLFF
TRBV2,TRBJ1-1,TRBD1,.,TGTGCCAGCATTTTTTCCGGACAGGGGGACACTGAAGCTTTCTTT,CASIFSGQGDTEAFF
TRBV11-2,TRBJ2-1,.,.,TGTGCCAGCAGCTCCATACAGGGCCCCTACAATGAGCAGTTCTTC,CASSSIQGPYNEQFF
TRBV10-2,TRBJ1-6,.,.,TGCGCCAGCAGCGGGAGCTCCTATAATTCACCCCTCCACTTT,CASSGSSYNSPLHF
TRBV4-2,TRBJ2-2,.,.,TGTGCCAGCAGCCCCTCATCCAGTACCGGGGAGCTGTTTTTT,CASSPSSSTGELFF
TRBV28,TRBJ2-7,.,.,TGTGCCAGCAGTTTAGGGAGCCCGTACGAGCAGTACTTC,CASSLGSPYEQYF